The rows below give T cell receptor beta chains drawn from one sample of a study of Ad26.COV2.S vaccination and SARS-CoV-2 variants. Assay: immunoSEQ multiplex PCR; the TCRdb copy retains only in-frame clones and omits some. Found here are around 450,000 clones, approximately 90% of them singletons; the top ten hold 3.6%. The sequencing used peripheral blood, collected in a trial of Ad26.COV2.S vaccine versus placebo. The receptors shown here come from a person between 18 and 59 years old who received the Ad26.COV2.S COVID-19 vaccine or a placebo. Both conserved end residues are part of each CDR3. Each record gives: clone size, V gene, J gene, D gene, CDR3 protein, CDR3 DNA. A D gene is named only where the DNA matches it firmly. Size values are once, few and many counts, or a class for expanded clones, and some rows have none.

once,TRBV29-1,TRBJ2-7,-,CSVEAPDRYEQYF,TGCAGCGTTGAAGCGCCCGATCGCTACGAGCAGTACTTC
-,TRBV7-2,TRBJ2-1,TRBD1,CASSLAMRQGHNEQFF,TGTGCCAGCAGCTTAGCTATGCGACAGGGCCACAATGAGCAGTTCTTC
few,TRBV5-6,TRBJ1-1,TRBD1,CASSQLKGADTEAFF,TGTGCCAGCAGCCAGCTGAAGGGGGCCGACACTGAAGCTTTCTTT
once,TRBV19,TRBJ1-1,-,CASSIDPGTEAFF,TGTGCCAGTAGTATAGATCCTGGCACTGAAGCTTTCTTT
-,TRBV7-7,TRBJ1-6,-,CASTDPRGRSYNSPLHF,TGTGCCAGCACCGACCCTAGGGGCCGCTCCTATAATTCACCCCTCCACTTT
-,TRBV9,TRBJ2-3,-,CASSVGGVPDTQYF,TGTGCCAGCAGCGTAGGGGGGGTCCCAGATACGCAGTATTTT
-,TRBV13,TRBJ2-7,-,CASSRGRDRYEQYF,TGTGCCAGCAGCAGGGGAAGGGATCGGTACGAGCAGTACTTC
-,TRBV4-2,TRBJ2-3,TRBD2,CASSQDHVGDGLAGGIADTQYF,TGTGCCAGCAGCCAAGATCACGTAGGGGATGGACTAGCGGGGGGTATCGCAGATACGCAGTATTTT
-,TRBV15,TRBJ2-5,TRBD2,CATSEGTSGPQETQYF,TGTGCCACCAGCGAGGGGACTAGCGGGCCGCAGGAGACCCAGTACTTC
-,TRBV20-1,TRBJ2-7,-,CSASTSRAYEQYF,TGCAGTGCTAGTACATCGAGGGCCTACGAGCAGTACTTC
-,TRBV6-1,TRBJ2-7,-,CASSEIRAGVYEQYF,TGTGCCAGCAGTGAAATCCGGGCAGGAGTATACGAGCAGTACTTC
-,TRBV5-1,TRBJ2-5,-,CASSQNPAVQETQYF,TGCGCCAGCAGCCAGAACCCTGCGGTCCAAGAGACCCAGTACTTC
-,TRBV7-8,TRBJ2-2,-,CASSPGVTGELFF,TGTGCCAGCAGCCCAGGGGTGACCGGGGAGCTGTTTTTT
-,TRBV7-2,TRBJ2-7,-,CASSLGTAREQYF,TGTGCCAGCAGCTTAGGGACGGCTAGGGAGCAGTACTTC
-,TRBV19,TRBJ1-6,TRBD1,CASRLSGGSYNSPLHF,TGTGCCAGTAGATTGTCAGGGGGCTCCTATAATTCACCCCTCCACTTT
-,TRBV9,TRBJ2-2,-,CASSHQKTKGNTGELFF,TGTGCCAGCAGCCATCAGAAAACAAAGGGAAACACCGGGGAGCTGTTTTTT
-,TRBV4-2,TRBJ2-7,TRBD2,CASSQDEGGGAYEQYF,TGTGCCAGCAGCCAAGATGAGGGCGGGGGGGCGTACGAGCAGTACTTC
-,TRBV6-5,TRBJ2-5,-,CASTFPDSQETQYF,TGTGCCAGCACTTTCCCCGACAGCCAAGAGACCCAGTACTTC
-,TRBV6-5,TRBJ1-6,-,CASSYSKTGYNSPLHF,TGTGCCAGCAGTTACTCGAAGACAGGTTATAATTCACCCCTCCACTTT
-,TRBV9,TRBJ2-2,TRBD2,CASSVGTLAGAGELFF,TGTGCCAGCAGCGTAGGTACACTAGCGGGAGCAGGGGAGCTGTTTTTT
-,TRBV4-3,TRBJ2-5,TRBD2,CASSQDSRTSGIRETQYF,TGCGCCAGCAGCCAAGATAGCCGGACTAGCGGGATAAGAGAGACCCAGTACTTC
-,TRBV27,TRBJ1-1,-,CASSPWGGFEAFF,TGTGCCAGCAGTCCATGGGGGGGGTTTGAAGCTTTCTTT
-,TRBV18,TRBJ1-6,-,CASSLTEGNSPLHF,TGTGCCAGCTCACTCACGGAGGGGAATTCACCCCTCCACTTT
-,TRBV3-1/TRBV3-2,TRBJ2-7,TRBD1,CASSQDLYRGREQYF,TGTGCCAGCAGCCAAGATCTTTACAGGGGGCGGGAGCAGTACTTC
-,TRBV7-9,TRBJ2-7,TRBD1,CASSSPTGQGSYEQYF,TGTGCCAGCAGCTCGCCCACGGGACAGGGCTCCTACGAGCAGTACTTC
-,TRBV6-2/TRBV6-3,TRBJ1-5,-,CASSTTQYSNQPQHF,TGTGCCAGCAGTACTACACAGTATAGCAATCAGCCCCAGCATTTT
few,TRBV12-3/TRBV12-4,TRBJ1-1,-,CASSFFTTEAFF,TGTGCCAGCAGCTTTTTCACTACTGAAGCTTTCTTT
-,TRBV7-9,TRBJ2-4,-,CASSTDPEGNIQYF,TGTGCCAGCAGCACGGACCCCGAGGGGAACATTCAGTACTTC
few,TRBV2,TRBJ1-2,-,CASRLQGYYGYTF,TGTGCCAGCAGGCTACAGGGCTACTATGGCTACACCTTC
-,TRBV27,TRBJ1-2,-,CASSLKGYYGYTF,TGTGCCAGCAGTTTGAAGGGTTACTATGGCTACACCTTC
-,TRBV3-1/TRBV3-2,TRBJ2-1,-,CASSQDPGIYEQFF,TGTGCCAGCAGCCAAGATCCGGGCATTTATGAGCAGTTCTTC
-,TRBV10-2,TRBJ2-6,TRBD1,CASSGGQGVSGANVLTF,TGCGCCAGCAGTGGGGGACAGGGGGTCTCTGGGGCCAACGTCCTGACTTTC
-,TRBV5-4,TRBJ1-4,-,CASSLGPATNEKLFF,TGTGCCAGCAGCTTAGGGCCCGCAACTAATGAAAAACTGTTTTTT
-,TRBV28,TRBJ2-1,-,CASSFLGEQFF,TGTGCCAGCAGTTTTTTGGGTGAGCAGTTCTTC
-,TRBV4-1,TRBJ2-3,TRBD2,CASSRGGNTDTQYF,TGCGCCAGCAGCCGCGGGGGAAACACAGATACGCAGTATTTT